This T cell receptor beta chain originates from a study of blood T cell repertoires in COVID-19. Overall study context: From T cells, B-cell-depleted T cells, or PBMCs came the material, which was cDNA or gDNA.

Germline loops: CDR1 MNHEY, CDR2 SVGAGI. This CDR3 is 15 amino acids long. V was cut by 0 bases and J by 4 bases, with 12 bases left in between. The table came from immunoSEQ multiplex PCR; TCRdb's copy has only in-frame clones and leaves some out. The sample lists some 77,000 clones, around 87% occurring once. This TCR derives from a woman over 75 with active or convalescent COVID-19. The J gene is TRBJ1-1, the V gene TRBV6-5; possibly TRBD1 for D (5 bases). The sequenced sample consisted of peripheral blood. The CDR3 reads CASSYSGGASTEAFF. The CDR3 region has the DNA TGTGCCAGCAGTTACTCGGGAGGGGCAAGCACTGAAGCTTTCTTT.